A single T cell receptor (beta chain) is shown here with its context. No antigen is known for it. Via MiXCR, TCRdb re-called the 5' RACE reads, giving one row per CDR3 protein. The sample lists roughly 110,000 distinct CDR3 sequences; 17% were seen once. This specimen belongs to a study of T-cell memory formation after mild COVID-19. Study-level findings and limits: Detection of some responders pre-infection suggested pre-existing cross-reactive memory T cells participated.

Germline lookup yields CDR1 SEHNR and CDR2 FQNEAQ (reference sequence). V shed 1 base, J shed 8 bases, and the junction held 10 bases outside the gene matches. The CDR3 loop spans 16 amino acids. V and J are TRBV7-9 and TRBJ1-3; 8 nucleotides agree with TRBD1. The sequenced sample consisted of PBMCs or a T cell subset sorted from them (not recorded which). The sequence was collected from an adult woman who had mild COVID-19 (a few samples of this study predate the infection). Cell type and time point are not known. This CDR3 reads CASSLEGAGQGHTIYF. The CDR3 bases are TGTGCCAGCAGCTTAGAAGGGGCTGGACAGGGCCACACCATATATTTT.